A single sample gave rise to the 3 T cell receptor beta chains below, sequenced in a study of neurological immune-mediated disorders. TCRdb ran MiXCR on the 5' RACE reads and lists one entry per CDR3 protein. The sample records more than 15,000 distinct CDR3 sequences, roughly 15% being singletons. Sample: PBMCs. These receptors all stem from a man aged 55 to 70 with HTLV-1-associated myelopathy (HAM/TSP).

At least ten counts were recorded for this clonotype. This rearrangement joins TRBV5-1 to TRBJ2-5; no clear D gene. Looked up from germline, CDR1 is SGHRS and CDR2 is YFSETQ. There are 14 residues in the CDR3. The ends were cut back, 5 bases at V and 2 bases at J, with 13 bases in the middle. Here the CDR3 DNA reads TGCGCCAGCAGACTCGGCCCTAATCAAGAGACCCAGTACTTC. The encoded protein is CASRLGPNQETQYF.

Concerning this clonotype itself: The junction departs from the called germline gene at one end, perhaps through a read error. The genes are TRBV15 and TRBJ2-5; the D is unclear. The CDR3 runs to 15 residues. Germline loops: CDR1 LNHNV, CDR2 YYDKDF (reference sequence). The CDR3 protein is CATSKGPGSQKTQYF. CDR3 in DNA: TGTGCCACCAGCAAAGGTCCCGGTTCCCAAAAGACCCAGTACTTC.

In its sample, this clonotype was seen many times. The V and J genes are TRBV5-5 and TRBJ1-5; 9 bases align to TRBD1. CDR1 is SGHKS, CDR2 YYEKEE, per germline (reference sequence). There are 14 residues in the CDR3. The junction had 4 bases not matched to a gene; V was cut back by 4 bases and J by 5 bases. CDR3 amino acids: CASSRQGVDQPQHF. The CDR3 DNA reads as TGTGCCAGCAGCCGACAGGGGGTAGATCAGCCCCAGCATTTT.